This TCR beta chain was obtained from a study of T cell responses to AZD1222 COVID-19 vaccine. The repertoire was sequenced with immunoSEQ multiplex PCR; TCRdb's copy has only in-frame clones and lacks some. There are 100,000 or so clones in the sample; about nine tenths occur only once, and about 1.8% lies in the top ten. This clone was seen just once. Its antigen is currently unknown. Study results and limitations: Donors were largely white British and mainly female; clonal diversity was possibly underestimated. When two AZD1222 doses had been given, Spike-specific TCR breadth and depth rose.

V was clipped by 4 bases and J by 1 base, with 16 bases between them. In germline, CDR1 is KGHSH, CDR2 LQKENI. The CDR3 sequence is 16 residues long. The TCR comes from an adult in good health. Sequenced material: peripheral blood, taken on day 0 of AZD1222 vaccination. This sequence joins TRBV18 and TRBJ1-1, with a possible D match to TRBD1 (6 bases). In DNA, the CDR3 is TGTGCCAGCTCACTATATCAGGGGCTAGCGAACACTGAAGCTTTCTTT. Amino acid sequence: CASSLYQGLANTEAFF.